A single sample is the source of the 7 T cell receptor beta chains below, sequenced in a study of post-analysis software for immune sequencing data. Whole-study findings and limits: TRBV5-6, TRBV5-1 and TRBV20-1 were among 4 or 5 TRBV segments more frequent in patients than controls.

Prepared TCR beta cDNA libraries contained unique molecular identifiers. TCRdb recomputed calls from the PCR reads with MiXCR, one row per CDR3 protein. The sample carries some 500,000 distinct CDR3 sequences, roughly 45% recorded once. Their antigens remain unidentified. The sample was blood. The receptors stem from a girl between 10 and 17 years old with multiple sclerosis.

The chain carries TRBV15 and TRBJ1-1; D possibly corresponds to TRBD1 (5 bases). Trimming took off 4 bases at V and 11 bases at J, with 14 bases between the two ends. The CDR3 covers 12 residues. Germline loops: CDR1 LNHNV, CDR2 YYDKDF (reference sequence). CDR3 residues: CATSTGPSRAFF. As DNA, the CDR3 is TGTGCCACCAGCACGGGACCGTCTCGCGCTTTCTTT.

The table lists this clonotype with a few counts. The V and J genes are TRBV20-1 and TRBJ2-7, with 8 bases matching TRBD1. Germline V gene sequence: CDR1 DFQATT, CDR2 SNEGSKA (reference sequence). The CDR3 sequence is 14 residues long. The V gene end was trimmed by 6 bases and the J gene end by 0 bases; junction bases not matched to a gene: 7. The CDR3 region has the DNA TGCAGTGCATCGCCGGGACAGGCCTCCTACGAGCAGTACTTC. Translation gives CSASPGQASYEQYF.

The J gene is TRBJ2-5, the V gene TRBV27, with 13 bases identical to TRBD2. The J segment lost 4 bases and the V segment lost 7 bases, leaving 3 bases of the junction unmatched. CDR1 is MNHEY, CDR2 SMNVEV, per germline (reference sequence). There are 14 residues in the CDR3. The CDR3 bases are TGTGCCAGCACGAGACTAGCGGGAGGAGAGACCCAGTACTTC. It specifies CASTRLAGGETQYF.

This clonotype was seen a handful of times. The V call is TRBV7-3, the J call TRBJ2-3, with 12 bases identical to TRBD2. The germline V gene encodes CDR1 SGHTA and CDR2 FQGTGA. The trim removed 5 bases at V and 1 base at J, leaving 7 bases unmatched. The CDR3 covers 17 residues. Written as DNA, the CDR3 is TGTGCCAGCAGCACCCGACTAGCGGGAGAAGGCACAGATACGCAGTATTTT. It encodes CASSTRLAGEGTDTQYF.

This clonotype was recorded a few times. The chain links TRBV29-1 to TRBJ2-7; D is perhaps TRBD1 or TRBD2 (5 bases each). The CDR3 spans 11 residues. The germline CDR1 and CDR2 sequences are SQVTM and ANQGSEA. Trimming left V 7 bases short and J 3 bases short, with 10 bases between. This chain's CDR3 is CSGGERYEQYF. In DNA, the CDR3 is TGCAGCGGAGGGGAGCGCTACGAGCAGTACTTC.

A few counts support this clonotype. The CDR3 coding sequence is TGCGCCAGCAGCTTGGGGCAGGGGAAAGGAGATACGCAGTATTTT. Translated, it gives CASSLGQGKGDTQYF. The rearrangement joins TRBV5-1 to TRBJ2-3; D may be TRBD1 (6 bases). With 0 bases removed from V and 5 bases from J, the gap between germline ends came to 13 bases. The CDR3 covers 15 residues. The V gene's germline CDR1 is SGHRS and CDR2 YFSETQ.

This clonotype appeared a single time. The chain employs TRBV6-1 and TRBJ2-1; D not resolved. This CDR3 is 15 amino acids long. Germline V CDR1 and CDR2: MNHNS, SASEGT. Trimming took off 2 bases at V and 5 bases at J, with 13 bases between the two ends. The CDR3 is CASSENSPSHNEQFF. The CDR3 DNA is TGTGCCAGCAGTGAAAACAGTCCGTCCCACAATGAGCAGTTCTTC.